What follows are 25 T cell receptor beta chains derived from one specimen sequenced in a study of blood T cell repertoires in COVID-19. Libraries were prepared by immunoSEQ multiplex PCR; TCRdb keeps only in-frame clonotypes and omits some of them. Among nearly 350,000 clones listed, more than 85% were seen once. The source material was PBMCs or T cells enriched from blood (not recorded which). The receptors were gathered from a woman in her thirties who had recovered from COVID-19.

Points on this clone: The junction shows a germline mismatch at one end, possibly a read error. The chain's CDR3 is CASTYGGRDQPQHF. As DNA, the CDR3 is TGTGCCAGCACTTACGGGGGCAGGGACCAGCCCCAGCATTTT. The genes are TRBV6-6 and TRBJ1-5; D perhaps matches TRBD1 (6 bases). This CDR3 contains 14 residues. The germline V gene has CDR1 MNHNY and CDR2 SVGAGI (reference sequence).

The chain employs TRBV2 and TRBJ1-6, with D maybe TRBD1 (6 bases). The CDR3 covers 15 residues. The V end lost 10 bases, the J end lost 7 bases, and 20 bases lay between the germline ends. In germline, CDR1 is SNHLY, CDR2 FYNNEI. This CDR3 reads CATKGSRDTNSPLHF. CDR3 DNA sequence: TGTGCCACCAAGGGAAGTCGGGACACGAATTCACCCCTCCACTTT.

This chain connects TRBV5-1 to TRBJ2-1; D is ambiguous. CDR1 is SGHRS and CDR2 is YFSETQ in the germline V gene. V lost 7 bases, J lost 12 bases, and 14 bases lay in between. The CDR3 covers 11 residues. The CDR3 DNA reads as TGCGCCAGCGCCGCAACTACGGGGCAGTTCTTC. It yields the protein CASAATTGQFF.

This clone showed up just a few times. The V gene is TRBV19, the J gene TRBJ1-1, with 7 positions matching TRBD1. V lost 5 bases to trimming and J lost 2 bases; unmatched junction nucleotides: 2. Per germline, CDR1 LNHDA and CDR2 SQIVND (reference sequence). This CDR3 spans 13 amino acids. CDR3 nucleotide sequence: TGTGCCAGTAGTCGGGACAGAAACACTGAAGCTTTCTTT. Protein: CASSRDRNTEAFF.

The chain carries TRBV7-9 and TRBJ1-2, with 7 bases matching TRBD1. The germline V gene encodes CDR1 SEHNR and CDR2 FQNEAQ (reference sequence). CDR3 size: 13 residues. Germline trimming cut 4 bases from V and 4 bases from J; bases unmatched to any gene: 3. Written as DNA, the CDR3 is TGTGCCAGCAGCTCGAGGGACAGCTATGGCTACACCTTC. Protein sequence: CASSSRDSYGYTF. Together with reference TRBV7-9 and TRBJ1-2, the CDR3 gives the full variable domain: DTGVSQNPRHKITKRGQNVTFRCDPISEHNRLYWYRQTLGQGPEFLTYFQNEAQLEKSRLLSDRFSAERPKGSFSTLEIQRTEQGDSAMYLCASSSRDSYGYTFGSGTRLTVV.

The genes are TRBV4-1 and TRBJ1-3; D gene unclear. V was cut by 0 bases and J by 5 bases, with 5 bases left in between. From germline, CDR1 is MGHRA and CDR2 YSYEKL. The CDR3 has 13 residues. The CDR3 sequence is CASSQEERNTIYF. CDR3 nucleotides: TGCGCCAGCAGCCAAGAAGAGCGAAACACCATATATTTT.

The chain is built from TRBV6-5 and TRBJ1-3; D may be TRBD1 (5 bases). Trimming pared 7 bases from V and 2 bases from J, leaving 15 bases between. The CDR3 loop spans 15 amino acids. Germline V gives CDR1 MNHEY, CDR2 SVGAGI. CDR3 amino acids: CASTLSGTAGNTIYF. Here the CDR3 DNA reads TGTGCCAGCACACTTTCAGGGACTGCTGGAAACACCATATATTTT.

The chain couples TRBV6-2 or TRBV6-3 to TRBJ1-5, with D tentatively TRBD1 (6 bases). Germline lookup yields CDR1 MNHEY and CDR2 SVGEGT. The CDR3 covers 16 residues. Trimming shortened V by 0 bases and J by 0 bases, and 9 bases separated the two germline ends. CDR3 in DNA: TGTGCCAGCAGTTACTCCAGGGGATATAGCAATCAGCCCCAGCATTTT. Translation: CASSYSRGYSNQPQHF.

V is TRBV3-1 (or the pseudogene TRBV3-2) and J is TRBJ2-7, with 10 bases aligning to TRBD1. The CDR3 loop spans 15 amino acids. From germline, CDR1 is LGHDT and CDR2 YNNKEL (reference sequence). The J segment lost 3 bases and the V segment lost 4 bases, leaving 6 bases of the junction unmatched. For the CDR3, the DNA is TGTGCCAGCAGCCGCGACAGGGGGCATAACTACGAGCAGTACTTC. As protein: CASSRDRGHNYEQYF.

The sample holds a few counts of this clone. The chain employs TRBV28 and TRBJ2-2; a possible D gene is TRBD2 (5 bases). The CDR3 loop spans 14 amino acids. Trimming pared 7 bases from V and 7 bases from J, leaving 16 bases between. Germline CDR1 and CDR2: MDHEN and SYDVKM. CDR3 coding DNA: TGTGCCAGCACGTACAGCGGTCCGTTCGGGGAGCTGTTTTTT. Translation: CASTYSGPFGELFF. Full variable domain (rest looked up from reference TRBV28 and TRBJ2-2): DVKVTQSSRYLVKRTGEKVFLECVQDMDHENMFWYRQDPGLGLRLIYFSYDVKMKEKGDIPEGYSVSREKKERFSLILESASTNQTSMYLCASTYSGPFGELFFGEGSRLTVL.

This chain uses TRBV7-9 with TRBJ1-4; a possible D gene is TRBD1 (6 bases). Germline V lookup: CDR1 SEHNR, CDR2 FQNEAQ (reference sequence). This CDR3 is 16 amino acids long. Between the trimmed V and J ends, which lost 5 bases and 5 bases, there was a span of 18 bases. CDR3 nucleotides: TGTGCCAGCAGCCCCCCTTCCGGACAGAGGAATGAAAAACTGTTTTTT. It specifies CASSPPSGQRNEKLFF.

This CDR3 reads CASSYDDRAGHQPQHF. The CDR3 coding sequence is TGTGCCAGCAGTTACGACGACAGGGCGGGGCATCAGCCCCAGCATTTT. The rearrangement joins TRBV6-2 or TRBV6-3 to TRBJ1-5; 7 bases map to TRBD1. The germline CDR1 and CDR2 sequences are MNHEY and SVGEGT. The V gene end was trimmed by 2 bases and the J gene end by 5 bases; junction bases not matched to a gene: 9. CDR3 length: 16 residues.

The DNA for the CDR3 is TGTGCCAGCAGCTTCAGAAACAATGAGCAGTTCTTC. As protein: CASSFRNNEQFF. This chain joins TRBV7-9 and TRBJ2-1; D ambiguous. Deletions cut 3 bases from V and 5 bases from J, with 5 bases between. This CDR3 comprises 12 residues. Germline-derived CDR1 and CDR2 are SEHNR and FQNEAQ (reference sequence). Based on the CDR3 plus reference TRBV7-9 and TRBJ2-1, the full variable domain is DTGVSQNPRHKITKRGQNVTFRCDPISEHNRLYWYRQTLGQGPEFLTYFQNEAQLEKSRLLSDRFSAERPKGSFSTLEIQRTEQGDSAMYLCASSFRNNEQFFGPGTRLTVL.

V is TRBV13 and J is TRBJ1-6; TRBD1 agrees at 7 bases. This CDR3 spans 15 amino acids. J gave up 6 bases and V 4 bases, and 6 bases lay outside the gene matches. The V gene's germline CDR1 is PRHDT and CDR2 FYEKMQ (reference sequence). The DNA for the CDR3 is TGTGCCAGCAGCTACCGGGGACAGCTTAATTCACCCCTCCACTTT. Translating it yields CASSYRGQLNSPLHF.

The genes are TRBV6-2 or TRBV6-3 and TRBJ2-7, with 11 positions matching TRBD2. V lost 5 bases and J lost 3; bases outside the gene matches: 6. This CDR3 contains 15 residues. Germline CDR1 and CDR2: MNHEY and SVGEGT. The CDR3 spells CASSNLAGGRYEQYF. DNA for the CDR3: TGTGCCAGCAGTAATCTAGCGGGGGGCCGCTACGAGCAGTACTTC.

The chain joins TRBV7-9 to TRBJ1-1; D may be TRBD1 (6 bases). This CDR3 is built from 15 residues. Germline V gives CDR1 SEHNR, CDR2 FQNEAQ (reference sequence). Trimming removed 3 bases from V and 2 bases from J, with 13 bases in between. The chain's CDR3 is CASSLGDKTNTEAFF. CDR3 nucleotide sequence: TGTGCCAGCAGCTTGGGGGACAAGACTAACACTGAAGCTTTCTTT.

The rearrangement uses TRBV15 and TRBJ2-7, with D perhaps TRBD1 (5 bases). CDR1 and CDR2 (germline): LNHNV, YYDKDF (reference sequence). This CDR3 has 12 residues. V lost 1 base to trimming and J lost 6 bases, with 7 bases between them. The CDR3 DNA is TGTGCCACCAGCAGAGTCCAGGGCGAGCAGTACTTC. Translation: CATSRVQGEQYF.

The chain has TRBV6-6 and TRBJ2-1, with 12 bases lining up with TRBD1. V shed 8 bases, J shed 7 bases, and the junction held 6 bases outside the gene matches. The CDR3 covers 14 residues. The germline V gene encodes CDR1 MNHNY and CDR2 SVGAGI (reference sequence). In DNA form, the CDR3 reads TGTGCCAGCGGGGGACAGGGGGCGAGGAATGAGCAGTTCTTC. Amino acid sequence: CASGGQGARNEQFF.

The J gene is TRBJ1-4, the V gene TRBV28; D uncertain. There are 18 residues in the CDR3. V lost 3 bases and J lost 0, with 17 bases in between. Germline V lookup: CDR1 MDHEN, CDR2 SYDVKM. The CDR3 sequence: CASSFSWRTAATNEKLFF. In DNA, the CDR3 is TGTGCCAGCAGTTTTAGTTGGCGTACAGCAGCAACTAATGAAAAACTGTTTTTT. Looking up the rest from reference TRBV28 and TRBJ1-4 gives the full variable domain: DVKVTQSSRYLVKRTGEKVFLECVQDMDHENMFWYRQDPGLGLRLIYFSYDVKMKEKGDIPEGYSVSREKKERFSLILESASTNQTSMYLCASSFSWRTAATNEKLFFGSGTQLSVL.

This clone was recorded only once. The V and J genes are TRBV4-1 and TRBJ2-7; the match to TRBD1 covers 9 bases. This CDR3 contains 18 residues. Trimming at V came to 0 bases and at J to 1 base, leaving 10 bases not matched to a gene. CDR1 is MGHRA and CDR2 is YSYEKL in the germline V gene. CDR3 bases: TGCGCCAGCAGCCAAGAGCCGGCGGGGACAGGGTATTCCTACGAGCAGTACTTC. Translation gives CASSQEPAGTGYSYEQYF.

This clone has a single count. The rearrangement links TRBV14 to TRBJ2-1; TRBD2 might be the D (5 bases). V dropped 2 bases and J dropped 7 bases, with 9 bases sitting between them. The CDR3 is 13 amino acids. Germline-derived CDR1 and CDR2 are SGHDN and FVKESK. This CDR3 reads CASSQRRGNEQFF. CDR3 coding DNA: TGTGCCAGCAGCCAACGACGGGGTAATGAGCAGTTCTTC.

This clone was picked up a small number of times. V is TRBV10-1 and J is TRBJ2-2; a weak D match, TRBD2 (5 bases). This CDR3 spans 15 amino acids. V lost 4 bases, J lost 4 bases, and 13 bases lay in between. Germline CDR1 WNHNN, CDR2 SYGVQD (reference sequence). CDR3 sequence reads: CASSGLGASTGELFF. The CDR3 nucleotides are TGCGCCAGCAGTGGGTTGGGAGCAAGCACCGGGGAGCTGTTTTTT.

V usage is TRBV3-1 (or the pseudogene TRBV3-2) and J usage is TRBJ2-7; 8 nucleotides agree with TRBD2. Germline-derived CDR1 and CDR2 are LGHDT and YNNKEL (reference sequence). V was pared by 1 base and J by 0 bases, with 2 bases of the junction left unmatched. This CDR3 spans 15 amino acids. As DNA, the CDR3 is TGTGCCAGCAGCCAAGCGGGGACTAGCTCCTACGAGCAGTACTTC. This encodes CASSQAGTSSYEQYF.

The chain uses TRBV7-9 and TRBJ1-1, with D possibly TRBD1 on 5 matching bases. Trimming left V 5 bases short and J 1 base short, with 14 bases between. The CDR3 spans 15 residues. The germline gives CDR1 SEHNR, CDR2 FQNEAQ (reference sequence). The CDR3, as DNA: TGTGCCAGCAGCGGCGGCGGGACTGAGAACACTGAAGCTTTCTTT. It specifies CASSGGGTENTEAFF.

This chain uses TRBV5-5 with TRBJ1-3; D possibly corresponds to TRBD1 (5 bases). Trimming cost V 2 bases and J 4 bases, with 13 bases left between them. The germline CDR1 and CDR2 sequences are SGHKS and YYEKEE (reference sequence). The CDR3 is made up of 15 amino acids. The CDR3 loop reads CASSLPQGYGNTIYF. CDR3 sequence (DNA): TGTGCCAGCAGCTTACCTCAGGGTTACGGAAACACCATATATTTT.